This TCR beta chain was sequenced for a study of T cell responses to AZD1222 COVID-19 vaccine. Only in-frame clones appear in the TCRdb table, and some are missing; sequencing was by immunoSEQ multiplex PCR. This sample has roughly 89,000 clones, with approximately 87% found just once. The germline V gene has CDR1 MDHEN and CDR2 SYDVKM. Trimming stripped 5 bases from V and 9 bases from J, with 11 bases between. The CDR3 totals 13 residues. The receptor's source is an adult in good health. This specimen consisted of peripheral blood, obtained on day 0 of MenACWY control vaccination. The chain links TRBV28 to TRBJ1-6; TRBD1 might be the D (6 bases). The CDR3 spells CASSNRVGSPLHF. The CDR3 bases are TGTGCCAGCAGTAACAGGGTTGGTTCACCCCTCCACTTT.